Listed below are T cell receptor beta chains from one sample, sequenced in a study of blood T cell repertoires in COVID-19. The data were produced by immunoSEQ multiplex PCR, yet TCRdb's version contains in-frame clones alone and is incomplete. Of about 100,000 clones detected, 85% appear once; the ten largest clones hold 3.8%. The sample taken for sequencing was peripheral blood. These TCRs come from a man aged 55 to 69 with acute or convalescent COVID-19. CDR3s include the opening cysteine and the closing phenylalanine or tryptophan. The D gene is left open where the match is weak. The size entry is marked missing in some rows and otherwise reads once, few, many or a size class.

D,V,J,size,CDR3,DNA
NA,TRBV6-4,TRBJ1-1,NA,CASSPGQANTEAFF,TGTGCCAGCAGCCCGGGACAAGCGAACACTGAAGCTTTCTTT
NA,TRBV6-5,TRBJ2-3,NA,CASTLTGFADTQYF,TGTGCCAGCACCTTGACAGGATTTGCAGATACGCAGTATTTT
NA,TRBV5-8,TRBJ1-2,NA,CASSFQAPGLESF,TGTGCCAGCAGCTTTCAGGCCCCCGGACTTGAGTCCTTC
TRBD1,TRBV5-8,TRBJ1-2,NA,CASSFKGTGLYGYTF,TGTGCCAGCAGCTTTAAGGGGACAGGGCTCTATGGCTACACCTTC
TRBD2,TRBV11-3,TRBJ2-7,NA,CASSPGGGPSYEQYF,TGTGCCAGCAGCCCGGGGGGAGGCCCCTCCTACGAGCAGTACTTC
NA,TRBV6-5,TRBJ1-1,NA,CASKAQGYERAFF,TGTGCCAGCAAGGCCCAGGGATACGAGCGAGCTTTCTTT
TRBD1,TRBV6-1,TRBJ2-5,NA,CASSESGTGRDQYF,TGTGCCAGCAGTGAAAGTGGGACAGGACGGGACCAGTACTTC
TRBD1,TRBV5-6,TRBJ1-1,NA,CASSPGGSTEAFF,TGTGCCAGCAGCCCAGGGGGTAGCACTGAAGCTTTCTTT
NA,TRBV5-5,TRBJ2-5,NA,CASSLIAFQETQYF,TGTGCCAGCAGTTTGATTGCGTTCCAAGAGACCCAGTACTTC
NA,TRBV7-2,TRBJ2-7,few,CASSSNRDSKGREQYF,TGTGCCAGCAGCTCGAACCGGGATAGTAAAGGAAGAGAGCAGTACTTC
TRBD2,TRBV2,TRBJ2-5,NA,CASIRLAGKQETQYF,TGTGCCAGCATCCGACTAGCGGGCAAACAAGAGACCCAGTACTTC
TRBD1,TRBV12-5,TRBJ2-3,NA,CASGRRQGATDTQYF,TGTGCTAGTGGACGCCGACAGGGTGCAACAGATACGCAGTATTTT
TRBD2,TRBV25-1,TRBJ2-1,NA,CASSEYGLGSYNEQFF,TGTGCCAGCAGTGAATATGGACTAGGGTCCTACAATGAGCAGTTCTTC
TRBD2,TRBV6-5,TRBJ2-7,NA,CATTRELAGVYEQYF,TGTGCCACCACTCGTGAGCTAGCGGGAGTCTACGAGCAGTACTTC
NA,TRBV7-9,TRBJ2-7,few,CASLTGEFNEQYF,TGTGCCAGCCTAACGGGAGAATTTAACGAGCAGTACTTC
TRBD1,TRBV6-5,TRBJ1-2,NA,CASARQGTLYGYTF,TGTGCCAGCGCGCGACAGGGGACGCTCTATGGCTACACCTTC
TRBD1,TRBV9,TRBJ2-2,NA,CASSVDRGTGELFF,TGTGCCAGCAGCGTCGACAGGGGAACCGGGGAGCTGTTTTTT
NA,TRBV2,TRBJ1-2,NA,CASSVGLSYGYTF,TGTGCCAGCAGCGTGGGGCTTTCGTATGGCTACACCTTC
NA,TRBV7-2,TRBJ2-5,NA,CASSLEASLLVTQYF,TGTGCCAGCAGCTTAGAGGCCTCTCTACTAGTGACCCAGTACTTC
NA,TRBV30,TRBJ1-5,NA,CAWSGSNQPQHF,TGTGCCTGGAGCGGTAGCAATCAGCCCCAGCATTTT
TRBD1,TRBV10-3,TRBJ1-5,NA,CAITKDRGEQPQHF,TGTGCCATCACTAAGGACAGGGGAGAGCAGCCCCAGCATTTT
TRBD1,TRBV30,TRBJ1-2,NA,CAWKVGTGKDYGYTF,TGTGCCTGGAAAGTTGGGACAGGGAAGGACTATGGCTACACCTTC
NA,TRBV4-1,TRBJ2-3,NA,CASSQGLARTDTQYF,TGCGCCAGCAGCCAAGGGCTAGCACGCACAGATACGCAGTATTTT
NA,TRBV5-1,TRBJ2-7,NA,CASSWRDLSEQYF,TGCGCCAGCAGCTGGAGGGACCTATCCGAGCAGTACTTC
NA,TRBV11-1,TRBJ2-5,NA,CASSLPRGRETQYF,TGTGCCAGCAGCTTACCCAGGGGCAGGGAGACCCAGTACTTC
TRBD1,TRBV5-4,TRBJ1-6,NA,CASSWDSSYNSPLHF,TGTGCCAGCAGCTGGGACAGCTCCTATAATTCACCCCTCCACTTT
TRBD1,TRBV5-1,TRBJ2-7,NA,CASSLAGTGIYEQYF,TGCGCCAGCAGCTTGGCCGGGACAGGGATTTACGAGCAGTACTTC
TRBD2,TRBV7-2,TRBJ2-7,NA,CASSPSGSGRINEQYF,TGTGCCAGCAGCCCCAGCGGTAGCGGGAGAATTAACGAGCAGTACTTC
TRBD1,TRBV30,TRBJ1-1,NA,CAWSMGDRGVTEAFF,TGTGCCTGGAGTATGGGGGACAGGGGAGTCACTGAAGCTTTCTTT
NA,TRBV10-2,TRBJ1-1,NA,CASSAGTLAFF,TGCGCCAGCAGTGCAGGCACCTTAGCTTTCTTT
NA,TRBV3-1/TRBV3-2,TRBJ1-6,NA,CASSQGSSYNSPLHF,TGTGCCAGCAGCCAAGGTAGCTCCTATAATTCACCCCTCCACTTT
TRBD1,TRBV10-3,TRBJ1-1,few,CAISAQGDTEAFF,TGTGCCATCAGTGCACAGGGGGACACTGAAGCTTTCTTT
TRBD2,TRBV6-5,TRBJ2-1,NA,CASSSQGGVNEQFF,TGTGCCAGCAGTTCCCAGGGAGGGGTCAATGAGCAGTTCTTC
TRBD2,TRBV6-5,TRBJ2-7,NA,CASSYSRGNTYEQYF,TGTGCCAGCAGTTACTCGCGGGGGAATACCTACGAGCAGTACTTC
TRBD1,TRBV5-1,TRBJ2-1,NA,CASSETGAPYNEQFF,TGCGCCAGCAGCGAAACAGGGGCACCCTACAATGAGCAGTTCTTC